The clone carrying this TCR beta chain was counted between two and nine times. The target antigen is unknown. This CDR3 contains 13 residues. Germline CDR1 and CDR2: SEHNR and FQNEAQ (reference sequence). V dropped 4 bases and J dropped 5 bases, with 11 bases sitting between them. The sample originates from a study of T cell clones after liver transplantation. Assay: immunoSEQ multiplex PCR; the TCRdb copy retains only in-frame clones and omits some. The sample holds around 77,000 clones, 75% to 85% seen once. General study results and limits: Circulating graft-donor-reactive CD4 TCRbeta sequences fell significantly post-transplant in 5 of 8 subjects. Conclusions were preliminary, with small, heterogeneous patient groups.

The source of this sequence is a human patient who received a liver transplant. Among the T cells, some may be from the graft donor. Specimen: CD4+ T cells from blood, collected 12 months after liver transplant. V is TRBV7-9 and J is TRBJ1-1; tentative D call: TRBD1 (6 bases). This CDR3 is CASSSTQGTEAFF. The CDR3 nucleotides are TGTGCCAGCAGCTCCACTCAGGGGACTGAAGCTTTCTTT.